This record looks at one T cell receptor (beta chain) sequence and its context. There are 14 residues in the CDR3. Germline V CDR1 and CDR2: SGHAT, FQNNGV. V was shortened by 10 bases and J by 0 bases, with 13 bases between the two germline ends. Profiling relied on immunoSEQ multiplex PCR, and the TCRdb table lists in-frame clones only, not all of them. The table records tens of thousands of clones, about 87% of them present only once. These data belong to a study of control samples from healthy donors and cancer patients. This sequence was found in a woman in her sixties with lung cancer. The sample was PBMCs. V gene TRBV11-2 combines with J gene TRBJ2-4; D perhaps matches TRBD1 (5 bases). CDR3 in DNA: TGTGCCAACACAGGTTTCTTAGCCAAAAACATTCAGTACTTC. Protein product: CANTGFLAKNIQYF.